This T cell receptor (beta chain) stems from a study of cytomegalovirus exposure and HLA in healthy donors. Across the whole study: The same platform was used for the roughly 120 validation repertoires and the 600 to 850 first-cohort repertoires, a later analysis reported. Study-level findings and limits: In vitro checks showed that a few CMV-associated chains really do target CMV antigens. Subsequent analysis revealed that first-cohort TCR clusters tended to co-occur in the 90 to 150 validation repertoires.

The method was immunoSEQ multiplex PCR; TCRdb's version includes in-frame clones alone and lacks a portion of them. The sample includes 190,000 or so clones, 80% to 85% of them seen just once. Note on this clone: Antigen specificity is unknown.

The validation cohort, a group of 120 subjects, included the donors and was separate from the roughly 670-subject first cohort. This receptor was obtained from a woman aged 18-29 years in good health and CMV-seropositive. The sample was PBMCs.

The CDR3 DNA is TGTGCCAGCAGCTTGGTTGCGGGGTTAGGGAACATTCAGTACTTC. It encodes CASSLVAGLGNIQYF. The chain is built from TRBV5-6 and TRBJ2-4, with D perhaps TRBD2 (6 bases). CDR1 and CDR2 (germline): SGHDT, YYEEEE. V lost 0 bases and J 7 bases, leaving 14 bases between the germline ends. This CDR3 is built from 15 residues.